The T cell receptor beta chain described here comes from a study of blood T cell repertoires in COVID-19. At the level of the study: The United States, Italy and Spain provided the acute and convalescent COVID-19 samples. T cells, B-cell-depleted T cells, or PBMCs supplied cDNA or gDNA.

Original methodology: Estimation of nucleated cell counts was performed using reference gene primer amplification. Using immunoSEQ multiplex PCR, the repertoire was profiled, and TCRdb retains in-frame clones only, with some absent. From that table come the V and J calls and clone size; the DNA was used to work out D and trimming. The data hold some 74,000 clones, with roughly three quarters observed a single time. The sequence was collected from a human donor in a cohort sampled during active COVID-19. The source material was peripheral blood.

The CDR3 loop reads CASSPVVAGIRTQYF. The CDR3 DNA reads as TGTGCCAGCAGCCCTGTTGTTGCCGGGATACGGACGCAGTATTTT. V is TRBV27 and J is TRBJ2-3; tentative D call: TRBD2 (5 bases). V gave up 6 bases and J gave up 9 bases, with 22 bases separating them. Germline loops: CDR1 MNHEY, CDR2 SMNVEV (reference sequence). The CDR3 has 15 residues.